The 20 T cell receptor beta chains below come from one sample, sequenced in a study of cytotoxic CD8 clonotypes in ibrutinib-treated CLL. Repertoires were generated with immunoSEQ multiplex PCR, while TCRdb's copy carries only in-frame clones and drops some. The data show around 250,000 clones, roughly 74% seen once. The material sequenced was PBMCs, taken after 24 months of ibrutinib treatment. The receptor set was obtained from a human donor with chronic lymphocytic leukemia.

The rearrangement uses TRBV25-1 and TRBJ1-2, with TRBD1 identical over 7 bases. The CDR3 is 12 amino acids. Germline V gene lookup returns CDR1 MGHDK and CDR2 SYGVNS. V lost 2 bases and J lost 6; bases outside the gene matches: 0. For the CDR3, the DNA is TGTGCCAGCAGTGAACAGGGGGATGGCTACACCTTC. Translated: CASSEQGDGYTF.

DNA for the CDR3: TGTGCCAGCAGCCCCCAGGGAGTGGCGAATGAGCAGTTCTTC. Protein: CASSPQGVANEQFF. This chain links TRBV7-3 with TRBJ2-1; D may be TRBD1 or TRBD2 (5 bases each). Trimming removed 5 bases at V and 7 bases at J, with 15 bases between. Germline loops: CDR1 SGHTA, CDR2 FQGTGA. The CDR3 consists of 14 residues.

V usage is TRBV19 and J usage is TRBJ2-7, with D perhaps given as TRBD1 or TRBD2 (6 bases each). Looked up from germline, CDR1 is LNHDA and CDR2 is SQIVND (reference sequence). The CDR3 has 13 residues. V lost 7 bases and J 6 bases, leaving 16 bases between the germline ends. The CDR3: CASTGAAGPEQYF. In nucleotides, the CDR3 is TGTGCCAGTACGGGGGCAGCGGGTCCCGAGCAGTACTTC.

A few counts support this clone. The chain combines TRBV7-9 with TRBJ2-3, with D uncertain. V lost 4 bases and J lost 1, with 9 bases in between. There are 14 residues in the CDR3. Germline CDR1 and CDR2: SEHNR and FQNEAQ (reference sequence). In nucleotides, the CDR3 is TGTGCCAGCAGCTCCATATCTGGCACAGATACGCAGTATTTT. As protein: CASSSISGTDTQYF.

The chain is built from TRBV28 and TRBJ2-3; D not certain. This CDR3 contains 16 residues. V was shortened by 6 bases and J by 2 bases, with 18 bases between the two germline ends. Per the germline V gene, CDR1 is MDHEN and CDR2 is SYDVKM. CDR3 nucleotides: TGTGCCAGCAGCCCATTCACGGTGGGGTTCACAGATACGCAGTATTTT. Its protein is CASSPFTVGFTDTQYF.

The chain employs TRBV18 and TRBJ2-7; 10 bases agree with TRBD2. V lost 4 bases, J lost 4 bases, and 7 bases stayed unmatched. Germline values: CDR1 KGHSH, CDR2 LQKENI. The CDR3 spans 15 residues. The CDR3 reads CASSQLAGNEYEQYF. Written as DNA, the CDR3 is TGTGCCAGCTCACAACTAGCGGGAAACGAGTACGAGCAGTACTTC.

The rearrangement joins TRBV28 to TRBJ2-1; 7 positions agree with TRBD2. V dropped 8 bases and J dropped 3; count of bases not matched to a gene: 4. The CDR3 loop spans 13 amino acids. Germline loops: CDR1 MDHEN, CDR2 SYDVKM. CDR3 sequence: CASLSGGYNEQFF. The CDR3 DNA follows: TGTGCCAGCCTGTCGGGGGGCTACAATGAGCAGTTCTTC.

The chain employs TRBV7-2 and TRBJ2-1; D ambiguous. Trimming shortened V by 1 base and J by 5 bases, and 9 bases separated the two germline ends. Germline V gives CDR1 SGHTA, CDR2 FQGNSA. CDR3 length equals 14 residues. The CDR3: CASSLERNHNEQFF. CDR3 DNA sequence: TGTGCCAGCAGCTTAGAGAGGAACCACAATGAGCAGTTCTTC. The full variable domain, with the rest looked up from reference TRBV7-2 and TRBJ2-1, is GAGVSQSPSNKVTEKGKDVELRCDPISGHTALYWYRQSLGQGLEFLIYFQGNSAPDKSGLPSDRFSAERTGGSVSTLTIQRTQQEDSAVYLCASSLERNHNEQFFGPGTRLTVL.

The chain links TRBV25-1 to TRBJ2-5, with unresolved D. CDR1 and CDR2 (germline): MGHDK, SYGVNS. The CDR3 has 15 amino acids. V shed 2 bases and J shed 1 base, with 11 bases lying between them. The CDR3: CASSERRYIQETQYF. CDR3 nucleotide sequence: TGTGCCAGCAGTGAAAGACGGTACATCCAAGAGACCCAGTACTTC.

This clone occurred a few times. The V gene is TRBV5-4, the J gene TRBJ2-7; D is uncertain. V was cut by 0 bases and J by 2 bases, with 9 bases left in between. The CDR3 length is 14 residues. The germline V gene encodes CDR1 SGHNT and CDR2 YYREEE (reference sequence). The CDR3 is CASSLDSWAYEQYF. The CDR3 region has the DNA TGTGCCAGCAGCTTGGACAGTTGGGCCTACGAGCAGTACTTC.

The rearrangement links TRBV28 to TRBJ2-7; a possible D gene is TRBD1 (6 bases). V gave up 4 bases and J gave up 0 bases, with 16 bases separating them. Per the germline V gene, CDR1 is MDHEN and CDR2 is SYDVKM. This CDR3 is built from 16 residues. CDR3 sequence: CASSSPGVRGSYEQYF. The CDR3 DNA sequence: TGTGCCAGCAGTTCCCCCGGGGTCAGGGGCTCCTACGAGCAGTACTTC. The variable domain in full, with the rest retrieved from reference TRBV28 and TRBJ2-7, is DVKVTQSSRYLVKRTGEKVFLECVQDMDHENMFWYRQDPGLGLRLIYFSYDVKMKEKGDIPEGYSVSREKKERFSLILESASTNQTSMYLCASSSPGVRGSYEQYFGPGTRLTVT.

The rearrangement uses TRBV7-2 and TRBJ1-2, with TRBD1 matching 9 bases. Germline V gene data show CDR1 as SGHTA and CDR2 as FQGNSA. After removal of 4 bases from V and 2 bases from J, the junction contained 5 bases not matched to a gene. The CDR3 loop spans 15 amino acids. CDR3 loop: CASSSPGQGNYGYTF. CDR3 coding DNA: TGTGCCAGCAGCTCTCCGGGACAGGGAAACTATGGCTACACCTTC.

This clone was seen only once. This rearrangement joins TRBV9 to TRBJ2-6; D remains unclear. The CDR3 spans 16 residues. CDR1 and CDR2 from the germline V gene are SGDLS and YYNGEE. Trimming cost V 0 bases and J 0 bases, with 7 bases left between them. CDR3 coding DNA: TGTGCCAGCAGCGTAGGTATAAGCTCTGGGGCCAACGTCCTGACTTTC. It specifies CASSVGISSGANVLTF.

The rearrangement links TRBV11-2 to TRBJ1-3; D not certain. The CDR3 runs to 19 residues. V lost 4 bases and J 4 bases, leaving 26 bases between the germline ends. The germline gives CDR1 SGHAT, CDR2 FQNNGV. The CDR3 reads CASSSGVLDGRNRGNTIYF. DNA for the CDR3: TGTGCCAGCAGCTCTGGGGTCCTGGACGGCCGAAATCGAGGAAACACCATATATTTT.

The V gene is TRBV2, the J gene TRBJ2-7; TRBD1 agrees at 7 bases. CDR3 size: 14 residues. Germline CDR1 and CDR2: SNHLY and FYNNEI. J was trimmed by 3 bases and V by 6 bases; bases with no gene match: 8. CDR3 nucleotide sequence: TGTGCCAGCAGGGGGACAGAGAGGCTCTACGAGCAGTACTTC. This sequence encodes CASRGTERLYEQYF.

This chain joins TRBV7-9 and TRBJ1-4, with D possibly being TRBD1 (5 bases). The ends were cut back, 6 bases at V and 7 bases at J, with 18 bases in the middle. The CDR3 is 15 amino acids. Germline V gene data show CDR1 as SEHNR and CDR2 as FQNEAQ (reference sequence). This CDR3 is CASRGPGRDGEKLFF. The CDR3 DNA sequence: TGTGCCAGCAGGGGACCGGGACGGGATGGTGAAAAACTGTTTTTT. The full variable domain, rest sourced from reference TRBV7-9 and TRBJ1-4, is DTGVSQNPRHKITKRGQNVTFRCDPISEHNRLYWYRQTLGQGPEFLTYFQNEAQLEKSRLLSDRFSAERPKGSFSTLEIQRTEQGDSAMYLCASRGPGRDGEKLFFGSGTQLSVL.

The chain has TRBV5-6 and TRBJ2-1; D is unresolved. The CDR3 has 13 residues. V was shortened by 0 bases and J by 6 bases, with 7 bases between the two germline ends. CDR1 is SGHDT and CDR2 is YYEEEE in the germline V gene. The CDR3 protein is CASSLEGLNEQFF. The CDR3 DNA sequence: TGTGCCAGCAGCTTGGAAGGCCTCAATGAGCAGTTCTTC.

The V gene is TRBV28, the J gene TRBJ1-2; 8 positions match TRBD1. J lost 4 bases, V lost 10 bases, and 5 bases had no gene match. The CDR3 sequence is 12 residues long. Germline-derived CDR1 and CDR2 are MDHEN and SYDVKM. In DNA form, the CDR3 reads TGTGCCACCGCAGGGGGCGGCTATGGCTACACCTTC. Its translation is CATAGGGYGYTF.

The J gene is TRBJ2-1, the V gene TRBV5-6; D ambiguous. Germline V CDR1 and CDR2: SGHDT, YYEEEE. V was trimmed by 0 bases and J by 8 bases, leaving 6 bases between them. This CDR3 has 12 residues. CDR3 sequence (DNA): TGTGCCAGCAGCTTGGCCTCTGATGAGCAGTTCTTC. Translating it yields CASSLASDEQFF.

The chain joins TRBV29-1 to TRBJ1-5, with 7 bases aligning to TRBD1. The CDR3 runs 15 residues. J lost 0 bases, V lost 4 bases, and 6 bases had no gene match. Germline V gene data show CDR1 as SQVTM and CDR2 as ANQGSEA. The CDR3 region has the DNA TGCAGCGTTGGTATCCAGGGGGATAGCAATCAGCCCCAGCATTTT. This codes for CSVGIQGDSNQPQHF.